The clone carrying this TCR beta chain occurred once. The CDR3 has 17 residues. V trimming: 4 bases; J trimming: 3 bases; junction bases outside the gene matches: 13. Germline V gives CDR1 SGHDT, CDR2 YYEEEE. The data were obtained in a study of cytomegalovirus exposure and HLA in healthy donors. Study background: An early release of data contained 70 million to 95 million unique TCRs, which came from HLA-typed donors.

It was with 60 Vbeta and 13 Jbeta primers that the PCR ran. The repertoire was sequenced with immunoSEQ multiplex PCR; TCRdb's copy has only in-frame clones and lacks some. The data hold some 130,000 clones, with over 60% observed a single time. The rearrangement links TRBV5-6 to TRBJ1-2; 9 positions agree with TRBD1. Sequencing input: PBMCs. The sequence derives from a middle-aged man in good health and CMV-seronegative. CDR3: CASSASGTGSTHYGYTF. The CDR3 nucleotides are TGTGCCAGCAGCGCATCCGGGACAGGGAGTACCCACTATGGCTACACCTTC.